This T cell receptor (beta chain) came from a study of shared clonotypes between healthy human individuals (dated by TCRdb to 2020 to 2021). Study-wide context: A couple of women and three men aged 18 to 49 years were included in the cohort. For each donor, three plates each were used for CD4 naive and CD4 memory, two plates were used for CD8 naive, and one plate was used for CD8 memory. To estimate repertoire size and how much clonotypes are shared between individuals, the study performed deep sequencing of blood TCR repertoires from roughly five healthy adults. Different laboratories and diverse techniques were used to prepare libraries and sequence TCR repertoires, to increase sequencing depth and limit assay-specific biases. Each donor's leukapheresis produced roughly between about 0.8 and 10 billion PBMCs.

The paper's findings and limits, for the study overall: Even with the large sequencing depth, rarefaction of the sorted-subset datasets indicated that sequencing was incomplete. When several donors were compared, the shared fraction of clonotypes was roughly 5% for naive CD4, about 4% for naive CD8, 2.3% for memory CD4, and under 0.5% for memory CD8. Clonotypes shared by all four sorted-subset donors showed higher generation probabilities than non-shared clonotypes. Pairwise subsampling led to the expectation that sequencing depth would affect the degree of clonotype sharing among donors. Estimated clonotype richness was generally larger for naive than for memory subsets. The genetic and exposure-history diversity represented was limited by the small number of donors. Only blood was sampled, and tissue TCR repertoires likely differ from those in blood.

CD8 naive samples were CD45RO-negative cells positively selected for CCR7, giving a CD45RA+CCR7+ population that excluded TemRA cells. The donors were healthy, HIV-negative adults with no recently reported acute infections or vaccinations. Every donor was a Caucasian adult residing in Nashville, Tennessee, USA. After blood collection by leukapheresis, PBMCs were isolated using Ficoll-Histopaque density gradient centrifugation and then cryopreserved in the vapor phase of liquid nitrogen. Analytical flow cytometry was used to check the purity and quantity of each magnetically sorted T cell population. Each sorted fraction had its genomic DNA isolated and then quantified by UV absorbance on a Nanodrop 2000c. To note about this clone: Its antigen is currently not known. No base quality values were provided; no much bigger clone lies one nucleotide off.

Between the V and J ends, shortened by 2 bases and 2 bases respectively, the junction contains 7 bases. The germline V gene yields MNHNS for CDR1 and SASEGT for CDR2. Including the terminal cysteine and phenylalanine, the CDR3 comprises 14 residues. Only the CDR3 part of the read is kept: 42 bases, read in frame from the first base. Using the deep immunoSEQ assay, multiplex PCR amplified TCR CDR3 regions from genomic DNA. Extracted genomic DNA from each cell subset was spread evenly across all wells of several immunoSEQ 96-well plates, with each plate serving as a replicate. For sorted subsets, each replicate PCR was loaded with about 200 ng genomic DNA, equivalent to about 30,000 T cell genomes. Purified libraries were measured with a Qubit 3.0 fluorometer, size-checked on a Bioanalyzer 2100, and measured again with the KAPA Library Quantification kit. Each immunoSEQ 96-well plate was sequenced on its own single-read 150-cycle Illumina NextSeq 550 flow cell. The original pipeline was this. Because only junctional sequences without quality scores were contained in the immunoSEQ output, filtering matching that applied to full-length reads could not be performed. To assign V/J genes and CDR3, sequences were annotated using PyIR, a Python wrapper for IgBLAST v1.9, with IMGT germline references. Any read was removed if the V/J assignment was weak (E-value above 1e-6), the CDR3 was missing, or the read contained stop codons, out-of-frame junctions, or ambiguous translated residues. V3J clonotypes were defined as sequences sharing the same inferred V gene, J gene, and CDR3 amino acid sequence. Percentage overlap between repertoires was computed as shared unique clonotypes divided by the size of the smaller repertoire. RTK rarefaction, the Chao1 estimator, and Recon v2.1 estimates of unobserved clonotypes were used to assess repertoire richness. For all TCRbeta clonotypes obtained by the gDNA method from four donors, generation probabilities were computed with OLGA. Here the immuneACCESS table is served through TCRdb, limited to in-frame sequences with V and J called. Missing clones are a known gap in these copies; in checked studies unresolved V genes cover under half, and the rest lacks a known reason. Clonal size and the V and J genes are those of that table, whereas D and trimming came from the DNA. The sample has roughly 1,800,000 clones on record, about 95% of them singletons. The top ten hold under 1.5% of the sample.

The clonotype originates from a man aged 18 to 30 in good health. Specimen: naive CD8+ T cells sorted from blood. The cell subset or site label, as the study defines it: CD45RA+CCR7+. This sequence uses TRBV6-1 and TRBJ1-5; no D segment can be confidently identified. The nucleotide sequence reads as follows: TGTGCCAGCAGTGAATGGGGTGGCAATCAGCCCCAGCATTTT. It encodes CASSEWGGNQPQHF.